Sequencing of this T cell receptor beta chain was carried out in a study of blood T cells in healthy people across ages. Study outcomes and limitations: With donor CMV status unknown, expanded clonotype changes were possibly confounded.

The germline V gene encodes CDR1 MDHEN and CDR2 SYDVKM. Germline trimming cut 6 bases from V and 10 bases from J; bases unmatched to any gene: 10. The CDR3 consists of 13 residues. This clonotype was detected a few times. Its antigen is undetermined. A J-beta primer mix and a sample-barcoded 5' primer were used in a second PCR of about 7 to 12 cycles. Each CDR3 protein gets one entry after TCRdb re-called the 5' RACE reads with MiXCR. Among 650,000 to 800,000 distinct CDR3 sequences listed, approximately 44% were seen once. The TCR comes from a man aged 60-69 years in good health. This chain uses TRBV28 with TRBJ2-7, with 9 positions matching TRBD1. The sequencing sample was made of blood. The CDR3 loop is CASRETGGAIQYF. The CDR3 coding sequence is TGTGCCAGCAGGGAAACAGGGGGCGCGATCCAGTACTTC.